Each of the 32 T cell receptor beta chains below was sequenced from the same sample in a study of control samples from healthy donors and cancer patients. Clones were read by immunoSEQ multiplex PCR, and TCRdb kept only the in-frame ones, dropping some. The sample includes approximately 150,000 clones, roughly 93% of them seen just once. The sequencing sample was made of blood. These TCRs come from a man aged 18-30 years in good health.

The CDR3: CASSLLTGGVGGANVLTF. In nucleotides, the CDR3 is TGCGCCAGCAGCCTTCTGACAGGGGGCGTCGGTGGGGCCAACGTCCTGACTTTC. The chain recombines TRBV5-1 with TRBJ2-6; the match to TRBD1 covers 10 bases. The V gene's germline CDR1 is SGHRS and CDR2 YFSETQ. The J segment lost 3 bases and the V segment lost 4 bases, leaving 10 bases of the junction unmatched. The CDR3 is 18 amino acids.

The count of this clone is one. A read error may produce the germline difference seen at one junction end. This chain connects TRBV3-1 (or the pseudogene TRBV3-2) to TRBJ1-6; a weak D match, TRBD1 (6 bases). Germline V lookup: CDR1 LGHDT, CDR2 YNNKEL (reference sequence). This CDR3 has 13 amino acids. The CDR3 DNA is TGTGCCAGCAGGCAAGTAGGGGGTTCACCCCTCCACTTT. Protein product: CASRQVGGSPLHF.

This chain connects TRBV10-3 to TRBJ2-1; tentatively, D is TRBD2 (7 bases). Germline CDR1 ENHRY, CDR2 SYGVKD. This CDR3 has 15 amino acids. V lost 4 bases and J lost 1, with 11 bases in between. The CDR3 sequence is CAISVGGGSYNEQFF. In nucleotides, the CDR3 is TGTGCCATCAGTGTAGGGGGGGGTTCCTACAATGAGCAGTTCTTC.

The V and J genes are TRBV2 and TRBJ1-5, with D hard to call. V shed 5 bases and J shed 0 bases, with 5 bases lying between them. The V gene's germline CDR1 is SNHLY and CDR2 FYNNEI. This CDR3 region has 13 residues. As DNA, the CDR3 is TGTGCCAGCAGTCTGAATAGCAATCAGCCCCAGCATTTT. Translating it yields CASSLNSNQPQHF. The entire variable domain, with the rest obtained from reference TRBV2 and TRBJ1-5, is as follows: EPEVTQTPSHQVTQMGQEVILRCVPISNHLYFYWYRQILGQKVEFLVSFYNNEISEKSEIFDDQFSVERPDGSNFTLKIRSTKLEDSAMYFCASSLNSNQPQHFGDGTRLSIL.

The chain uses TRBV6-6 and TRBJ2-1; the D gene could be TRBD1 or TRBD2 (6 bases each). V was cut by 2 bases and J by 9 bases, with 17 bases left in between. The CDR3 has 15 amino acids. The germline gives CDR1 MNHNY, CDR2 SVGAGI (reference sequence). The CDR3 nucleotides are TGTGCCAGCAGTTACGAGGTTGTACAGGGAGGTGAGCAGTTCTTC. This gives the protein CASSYEVVQGGEQFF.

The CDR3 DNA sequence: TGTGCCAGCAGTTATTTCGCCAGGGAGAGCACTGAAGCTTTCTTT. It yields the protein CASSYFARESTEAFF. The chain carries TRBV6-2 or TRBV6-3 and TRBJ1-1; perhaps TRBD1 as D (5 bases). Germline values: CDR1 MNHEY, CDR2 SVGEGT. V dropped 3 bases and J dropped 4 bases, with 15 bases sitting between them. The CDR3 consists of 15 residues.

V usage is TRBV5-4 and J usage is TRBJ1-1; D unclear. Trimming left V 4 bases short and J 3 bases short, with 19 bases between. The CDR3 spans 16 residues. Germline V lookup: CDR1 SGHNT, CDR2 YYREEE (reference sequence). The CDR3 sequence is CASSDPQELGDTEAFF. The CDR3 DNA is TGTGCCAGCAGCGACCCCCAGGAACTTGGGGACACTGAAGCTTTCTTT.

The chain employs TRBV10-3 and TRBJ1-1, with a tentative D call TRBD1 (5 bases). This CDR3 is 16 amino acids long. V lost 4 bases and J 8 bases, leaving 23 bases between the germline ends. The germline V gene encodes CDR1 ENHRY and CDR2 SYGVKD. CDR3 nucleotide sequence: TGTGCCATCAGTGCGCTCGACTCCAGGGTTGAAGCCGAAGCTTTCTTT. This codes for CAISALDSRVEAEAFF.

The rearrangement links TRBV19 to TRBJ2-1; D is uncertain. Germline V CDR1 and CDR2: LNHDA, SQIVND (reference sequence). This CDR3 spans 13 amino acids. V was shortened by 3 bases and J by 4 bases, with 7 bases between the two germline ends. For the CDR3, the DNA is TGTGCCAGTAGTATGGCCATTTACAATGAGCAGTTCTTC. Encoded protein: CASSMAIYNEQFF.

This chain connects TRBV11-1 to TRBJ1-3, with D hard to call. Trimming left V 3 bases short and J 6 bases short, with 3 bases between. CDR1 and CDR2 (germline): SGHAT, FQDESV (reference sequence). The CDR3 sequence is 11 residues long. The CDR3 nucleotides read TGTGCCAGCAGCTTGCAAAACACCATATATTTT. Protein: CASSLQNTIYF.

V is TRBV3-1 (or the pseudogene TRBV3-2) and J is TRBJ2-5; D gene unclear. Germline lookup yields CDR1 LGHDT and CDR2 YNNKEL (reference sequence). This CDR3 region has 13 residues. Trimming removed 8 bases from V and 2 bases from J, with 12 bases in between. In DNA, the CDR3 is TGTGCCAGCGGATACGGGCCTCAAGAGACCCAGTACTTC. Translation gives CASGYGPQETQYF.

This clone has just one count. CDR3 in DNA: TGTGCCAGTAAAAACACGCGAGACACCGGGGAGCTGTTTTTT. This encodes CASKNTRDTGELFF. The V call is TRBV19, the J call TRBJ2-2; D is ambiguous. This CDR3 contains 14 residues. V was cut by 7 bases and J by 3 bases, with 12 bases left in between. The germline gives CDR1 LNHDA, CDR2 SQIVND (reference sequence).

The DNA of the CDR3 is TGTGCCAGCAGCAATCTTCCAGTCTCCAGCAATCAGCCCCAGCATTTT. Its translation is CASSNLPVSSNQPQHF. The chain uses TRBV21-1 and TRBJ1-5; TRBD1, the table's D call, lacks a check against the DNA. TRBV21-1 is an annotated pseudogene. The CDR3 has 16 amino acids.

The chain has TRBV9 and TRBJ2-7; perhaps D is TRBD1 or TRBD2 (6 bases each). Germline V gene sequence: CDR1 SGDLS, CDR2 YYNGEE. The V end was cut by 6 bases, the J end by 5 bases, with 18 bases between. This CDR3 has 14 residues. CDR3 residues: CASNTGGGVHEQYF. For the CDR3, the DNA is TGTGCCAGCAACACAGGAGGGGGTGTCCACGAGCAGTACTTC.

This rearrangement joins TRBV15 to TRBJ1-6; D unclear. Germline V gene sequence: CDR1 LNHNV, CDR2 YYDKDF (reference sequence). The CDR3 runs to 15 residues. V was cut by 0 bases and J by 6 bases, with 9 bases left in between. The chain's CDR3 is CATSREGSVNSPLHF. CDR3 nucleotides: TGTGCCACCAGCAGAGAAGGGTCGGTTAATTCACCCCTCCACTTT.

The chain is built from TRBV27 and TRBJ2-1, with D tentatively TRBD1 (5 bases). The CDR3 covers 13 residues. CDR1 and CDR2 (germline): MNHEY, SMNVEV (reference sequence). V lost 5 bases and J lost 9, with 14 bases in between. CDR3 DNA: TGTGCCAGCAGTCTAGACAGTGTTGGTGAGCAGTTCTTC. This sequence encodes CASSLDSVGEQFF.

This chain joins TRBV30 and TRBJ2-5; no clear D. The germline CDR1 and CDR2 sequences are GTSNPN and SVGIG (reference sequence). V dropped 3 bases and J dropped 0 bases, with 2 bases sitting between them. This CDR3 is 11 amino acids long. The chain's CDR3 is CAWRDQETQYF. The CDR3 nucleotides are TGTGCCTGGAGGGACCAAGAGACCCAGTACTTC.

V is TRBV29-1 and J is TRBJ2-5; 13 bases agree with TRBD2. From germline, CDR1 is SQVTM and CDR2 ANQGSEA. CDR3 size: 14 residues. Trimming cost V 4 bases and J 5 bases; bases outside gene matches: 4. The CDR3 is CSVGTSGSRETQYF. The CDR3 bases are TGCAGCGTTGGGACTAGCGGGAGTAGGGAGACCCAGTACTTC.

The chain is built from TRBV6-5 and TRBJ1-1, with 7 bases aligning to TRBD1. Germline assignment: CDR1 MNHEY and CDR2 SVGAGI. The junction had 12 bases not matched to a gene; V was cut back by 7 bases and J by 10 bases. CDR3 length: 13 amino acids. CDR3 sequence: CASTPDRTRGAFF. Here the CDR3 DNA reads TGTGCCAGCACCCCGGACAGGACCCGTGGAGCTTTCTTT.

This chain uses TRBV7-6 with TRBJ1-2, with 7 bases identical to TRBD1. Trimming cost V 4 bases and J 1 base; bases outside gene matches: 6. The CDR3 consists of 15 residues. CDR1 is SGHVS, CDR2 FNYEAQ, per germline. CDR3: CASSSPRTGNYGYTF. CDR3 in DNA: TGTGCCAGCAGCTCTCCCCGGACAGGTAACTATGGCTACACCTTC.

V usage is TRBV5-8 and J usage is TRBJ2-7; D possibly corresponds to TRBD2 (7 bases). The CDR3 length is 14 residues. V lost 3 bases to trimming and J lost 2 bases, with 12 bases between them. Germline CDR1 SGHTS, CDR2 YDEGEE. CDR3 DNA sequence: TGTGCCAGCAGCTGGGAGGGGGGGACCTACGAGCAGTACTTC. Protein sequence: CASSWEGGTYEQYF.

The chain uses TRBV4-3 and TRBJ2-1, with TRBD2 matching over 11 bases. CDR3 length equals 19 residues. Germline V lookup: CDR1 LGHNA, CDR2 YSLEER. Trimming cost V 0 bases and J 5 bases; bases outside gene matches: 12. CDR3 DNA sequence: TGCGCCAGCAGCCAAGATTGGGTAGCGGGAGGGCCGGACCACAATGAGCAGTTCTTC. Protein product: CASSQDWVAGGPDHNEQFF.

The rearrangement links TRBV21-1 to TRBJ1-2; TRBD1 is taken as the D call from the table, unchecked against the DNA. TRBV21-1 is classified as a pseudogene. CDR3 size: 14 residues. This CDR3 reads CASSSNRGFGGYTF. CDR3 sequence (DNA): TGTGCCAGCAGCAGTAACAGGGGCTTTGGAGGCTACACCTTC.

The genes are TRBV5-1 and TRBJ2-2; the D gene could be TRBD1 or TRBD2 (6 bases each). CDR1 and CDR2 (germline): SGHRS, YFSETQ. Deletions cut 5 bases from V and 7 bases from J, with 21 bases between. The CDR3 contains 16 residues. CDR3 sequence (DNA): TGCGCCAGCAGTCTGGTCCCCCGGGGGCGCCTCGGGGAGCTGTTTTTT. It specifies CASSLVPRGRLGELFF.

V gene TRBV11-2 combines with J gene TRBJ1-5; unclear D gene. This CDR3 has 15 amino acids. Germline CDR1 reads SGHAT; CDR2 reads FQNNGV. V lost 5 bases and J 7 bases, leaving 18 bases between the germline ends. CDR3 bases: TGTGCCAGCAGCGCCTCAGGCGGGTTTGACCAGCCCCAGCATTTT. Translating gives CASSASGGFDQPQHF.

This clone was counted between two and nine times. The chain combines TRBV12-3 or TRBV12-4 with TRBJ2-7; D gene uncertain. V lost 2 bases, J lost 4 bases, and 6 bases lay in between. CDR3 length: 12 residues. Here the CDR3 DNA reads TGTGCCAGCAGTTTATCTGGTTACGAGCAGTACTTC. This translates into CASSLSGYEQYF.

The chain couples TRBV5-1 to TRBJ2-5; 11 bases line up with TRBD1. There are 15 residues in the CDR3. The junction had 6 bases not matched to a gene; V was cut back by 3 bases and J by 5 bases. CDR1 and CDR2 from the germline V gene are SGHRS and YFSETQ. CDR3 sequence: CASSSRTGGLETQYF. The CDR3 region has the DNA TGCGCCAGCAGCTCACGGACAGGGGGCTTGGAGACCCAGTACTTC.

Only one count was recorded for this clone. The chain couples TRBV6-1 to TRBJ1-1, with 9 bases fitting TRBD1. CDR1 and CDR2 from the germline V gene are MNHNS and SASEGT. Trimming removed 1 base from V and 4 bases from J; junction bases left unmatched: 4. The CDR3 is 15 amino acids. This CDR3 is CASSEVRGQGTEAFF. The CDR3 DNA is TGTGCCAGCAGTGAAGTCAGGGGACAGGGCACTGAAGCTTTCTTT.

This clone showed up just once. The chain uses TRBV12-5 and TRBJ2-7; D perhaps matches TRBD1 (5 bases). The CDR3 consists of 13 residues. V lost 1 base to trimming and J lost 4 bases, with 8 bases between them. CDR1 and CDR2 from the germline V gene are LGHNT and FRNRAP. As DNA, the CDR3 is TGTGCTAGTGGTTTGGGGGGCAAGTACGAGCAGTACTTC. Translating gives CASGLGGKYEQYF.

The CDR3 sequence: CASSYARGGTEAFF. CDR3 DNA sequence: TGTGCCAGCAGTTACGCCAGGGGTGGGACTGAAGCTTTCTTT. The chain joins TRBV28 to TRBJ1-1, with a possible D match to TRBD1 (6 bases). The germline gives CDR1 MDHEN, CDR2 SYDVKM. With 4 bases removed from V and 5 bases from J, the gap between germline ends came to 14 bases. The CDR3 has 14 amino acids.

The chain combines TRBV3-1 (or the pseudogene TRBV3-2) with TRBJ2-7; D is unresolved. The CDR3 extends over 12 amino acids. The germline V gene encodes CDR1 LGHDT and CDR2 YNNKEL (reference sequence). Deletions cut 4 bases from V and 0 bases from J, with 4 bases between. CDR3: CASSLYSYEQYF. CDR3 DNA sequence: TGTGCCAGCAGCCTCTACTCCTACGAGCAGTACTTC.

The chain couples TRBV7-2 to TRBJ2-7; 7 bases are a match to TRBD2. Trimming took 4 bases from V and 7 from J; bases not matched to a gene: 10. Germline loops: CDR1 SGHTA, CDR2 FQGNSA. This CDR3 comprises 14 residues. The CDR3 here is CASSSPGGVGEQYF. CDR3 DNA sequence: TGTGCCAGCAGCTCTCCGGGGGGAGTAGGAGAGCAGTACTTC.